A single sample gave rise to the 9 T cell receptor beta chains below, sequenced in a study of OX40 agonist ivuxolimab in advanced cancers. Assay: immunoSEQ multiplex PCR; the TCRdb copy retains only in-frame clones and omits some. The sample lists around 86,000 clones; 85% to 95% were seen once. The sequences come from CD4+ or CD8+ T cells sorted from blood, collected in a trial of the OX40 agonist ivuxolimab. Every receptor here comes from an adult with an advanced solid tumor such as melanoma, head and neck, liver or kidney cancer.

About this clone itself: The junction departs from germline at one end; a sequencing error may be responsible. CDR3 loop: CASSFSTSETYEQYF. The CDR3, as DNA: TGTGCTAGCAGCTTTTCGACTAGCGAAACCTACGAGCAGTACTTC. The chain couples TRBV7-7 to TRBJ2-7; the match to TRBD2 covers 8 bases. CDR1 and CDR2 from the germline V gene are SSHAT and FNYEAQ (reference sequence). There are 15 residues in the CDR3.

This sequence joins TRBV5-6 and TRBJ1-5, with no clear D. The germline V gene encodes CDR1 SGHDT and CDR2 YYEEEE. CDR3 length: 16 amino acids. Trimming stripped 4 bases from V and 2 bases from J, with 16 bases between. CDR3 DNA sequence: TGTGCCAGCAGCCCCTACTCCGGGGTGGGCAATCAGCCCCAGCATTTT. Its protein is CASSPYSGVGNQPQHF.

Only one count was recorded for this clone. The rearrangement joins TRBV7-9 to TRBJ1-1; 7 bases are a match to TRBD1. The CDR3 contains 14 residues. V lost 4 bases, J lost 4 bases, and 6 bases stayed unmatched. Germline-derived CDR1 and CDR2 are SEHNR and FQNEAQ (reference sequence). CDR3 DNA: TGTGCCAGCAGCTCGACAGGGTTAGGCACTGAAGCTTTCTTT. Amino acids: CASSSTGLGTEAFF.

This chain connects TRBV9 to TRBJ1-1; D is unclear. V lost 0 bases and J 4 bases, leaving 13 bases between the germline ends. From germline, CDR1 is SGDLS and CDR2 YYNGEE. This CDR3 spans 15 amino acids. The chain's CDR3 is CASSVVGLPGTEAFF. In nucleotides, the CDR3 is TGTGCCAGCAGCGTAGTCGGCCTACCGGGCACTGAAGCTTTCTTT.

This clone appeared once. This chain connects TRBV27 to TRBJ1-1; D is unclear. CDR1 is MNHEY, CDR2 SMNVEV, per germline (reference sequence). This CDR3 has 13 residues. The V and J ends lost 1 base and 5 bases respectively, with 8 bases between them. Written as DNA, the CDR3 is TGTGCCAGCAGTTTATGGAGGGAAACTGAAGCTTTCTTT. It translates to CASSLWRETEAFF.

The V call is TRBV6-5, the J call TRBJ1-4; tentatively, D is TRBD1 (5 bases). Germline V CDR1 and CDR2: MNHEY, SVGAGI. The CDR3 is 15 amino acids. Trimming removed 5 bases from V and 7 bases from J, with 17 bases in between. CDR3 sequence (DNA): TGTGCCAGCAGTCAGACCCAGGGACTGGGTGAAAAACTGTTTTTT. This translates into CASSQTQGLGEKLFF.

The DNA for the CDR3 is TGTGCCAGCAGTGGAGGAGGGGCGGCTGGAAACACCATATATTTT. Translated, it gives CASSGGGAAGNTIYF. The chain has TRBV6-1 and TRBJ1-3, with D possibly matching TRBD1 (5 bases). V shed 4 bases and J shed 2 bases, with 12 bases lying between them. Germline V CDR1 and CDR2: MNHNS, SASEGT. This CDR3 spans 15 amino acids.

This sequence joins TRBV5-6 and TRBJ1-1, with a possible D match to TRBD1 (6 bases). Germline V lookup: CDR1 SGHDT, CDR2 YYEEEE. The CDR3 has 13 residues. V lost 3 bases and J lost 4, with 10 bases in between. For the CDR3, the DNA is TGTGCCAGCAGCTCCCGGGACACCACTGAAGCTTTCTTT. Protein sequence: CASSSRDTTEAFF.

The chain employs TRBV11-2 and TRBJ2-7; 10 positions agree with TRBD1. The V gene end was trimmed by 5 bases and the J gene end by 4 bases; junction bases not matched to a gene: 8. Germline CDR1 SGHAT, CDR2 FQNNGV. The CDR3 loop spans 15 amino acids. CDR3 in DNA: TGTGCCAGCAGCCCGCCGGACAGGGGGTTTTACGAGCAGTACTTC. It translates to CASSPPDRGFYEQYF. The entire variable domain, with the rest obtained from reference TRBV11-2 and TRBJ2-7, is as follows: EAGVAQSPRYKIIEKRQSVAFWCNPISGHATLYWYQQILGQGPKLLIQFQNNGVVDDSQLPKDRFSAERLKGVDSTLKIQPAKLEDSAVYLCASSPPDRGFYEQYFGPGTRLTVT.